This TCR beta chain was found in a study of cytomegalovirus exposure and HLA in healthy donors. PCR used 60 Vbeta primers and 13 Jbeta primers. Sequencing used immunoSEQ multiplex PCR; TCRdb keeps in-frame clones, though not all of them. The sample contains around 120,000 clones, 75% to 90% of which appear only once. The CDR3 is 13 residues long. Germline V CDR1 and CDR2: LNHNV, YYDKDF (reference sequence). V was trimmed by 0 bases and J by 7 bases, leaving 7 bases between them. This chain links TRBV15 with TRBJ2-1; tentative D call: TRBD2 (5 bases). The material sequenced was PBMCs. This TCR derives from a male donor in good health and CMV-seronegative. The CDR3: CATSREPGNEQFF. The DNA for the CDR3 is TGTGCCACCAGCAGAGAACCGGGGAATGAGCAGTTCTTC.